The entry below gives a single T cell receptor (beta chain) sequence along with its context. Its antigen is still unknown. The data stem from a study of T cell responses to AZD1222 COVID-19 vaccine. Study-level results: Repertoires were obtained solely post-peak T cell response. Donors were mostly white British, more females; clonal diversity possibly underestimated. Targets within unmutated variant regions were reportedly found for nearly half of spike-specific TCRs. Spike-specific TCR breadth and depth both grew after two AZD1222 doses.

Sequenced by immunoSEQ multiplex PCR; TCRdb stores in-frame clones only, minus some. The sample holds about 70,000 clones, roughly 85% seen once. Trimming took off 0 bases at V and 5 bases at J, with 7 bases between the two ends. Germline CDR1 is SNHLY and CDR2 is FYNNEI. The CDR3 totals 14 residues. This chain uses TRBV2 with TRBJ2-2; D is unresolved. Source: peripheral blood, taken 28 days after the second AZD1222 dose. The receptor was isolated from an adult who received the AZD1222 COVID-19 vaccine. The CDR3: CASSEAAWTGELFF. The CDR3 bases are TGTGCCAGCAGTGAAGCCGCGTGGACCGGGGAGCTGTTTTTT.